These 6 T cell receptor beta chains were sequenced from one sample in a study of T cell repertoires in aging, cancer and after chemotherapy (dated 2019 in TCRdb). TCRdb shows the sequencer as Illumina MiSeq. Rearranged TRB sequences spanning V, D and J segments were amplified in a multiplex touch-down PCR with a mixed TRB-A/B primer pool. In TCRdb, the public reads were trimmed at Q25 with fastp and aligned with MiXCR, with productive beta chains retained. Duplicate CDR3 protein sequences are folded into a single record with the most common DNA and genes. Here the sample has approximately 1,300 distinct CDR3 sequences; 20% to 30% occur a single time. Roughly 10% of the sample comes from the top ten. TCR beta rearrangements were amplified from genomic DNA isolated from peripheral blood, not from sorted cells or RNA. The specimen sequenced was blood. The receptors come from a human donor with a blood cancer.

The chain combines TRBV5-5 with TRBJ2-7; D not resolved. This CDR3 region has 13 residues. The germline V gene has CDR1 SGHKS and CDR2 YYEKEE (reference sequence). The germline V and J ends were trimmed by 0 bases and 1 base, with 5 bases remaining between them. This chain's CDR3 is CASSLAASYEQYF. The CDR3 DNA reads TGTGCCAGCAGCTTGGCGGCTTCCTACGAGCAGTACTTC.

By share of the sample, this clonotype is large. The gene calls are TRBV28 and TRBJ2-2; D is uncertain. The CDR3 runs to 11 residues. CDR1 and CDR2 (germline): MDHEN, SYDVKM. Between the trimmed V and J ends, which lost 7 bases and 5 bases, there was a span of 5 bases. The CDR3 reads CASKRTGELFF. DNA for the CDR3: TGTGCCAGCAAACGGACCGGGGAGCTGTTTTTT.

The chain recombines TRBV6-5 with TRBJ1-3; perhaps TRBD1 as D (5 bases). Germline values: CDR1 MNHEY, CDR2 SVGAGI. Trimming left V 8 bases short and J 0 bases short, with 17 bases between. The CDR3 runs to 16 residues. Written as DNA, the CDR3 is TGTGCCAGCTCAGTTACGAGGAGGGGCTCTGGAAACACCATATATTTT. It specifies CASSVTRRGSGNTIYF.

This clonotype is medium-sized by share. The gene calls are TRBV10-3 and TRBJ2-5; 9 bases fit TRBD2. J gave up 4 bases and V 5 bases, and 8 bases lay outside the gene matches. Germline V CDR1 and CDR2: ENHRY, SYGVKD. This CDR3 has 15 residues. CDR3 protein: CAISTGTSSGETQYF. In DNA, the CDR3 is TGTGCCATCAGTACCGGGACTAGCTCAGGAGAGACCCAGTACTTC.

In its sample, this clonotype is large (0.1 to 1%). V usage is TRBV6-5 and J usage is TRBJ1-1; D perhaps matches TRBD1 (5 bases). The CDR3 consists of 12 residues. V lost 5 bases and J lost 7, with 11 bases in between. Germline loops: CDR1 MNHEY, CDR2 SVGAGI. The CDR3 nucleotides are TGTGCCAGCAGTACGGGACTTCGTGAAGCTTTCTTT. Protein product: CASSTGLREAFF.

This clonotype is categorized as large. This sequence joins TRBV19 and TRBJ2-1; 15 bases are shared with TRBD2. V was clipped by 5 bases and J by 8 bases; unmatched bases: 7. Germline loops: CDR1 LNHDA, CDR2 SQIVND (reference sequence). This CDR3 is built from 16 residues. In nucleotides, the CDR3 is TGTGCCAGTAGTCACCCAGGACTAGCGGGGGGGGATGAGCAGTTCTTC. It yields the protein CASSHPGLAGGDEQFF.